The 21 T cell receptor beta chains below all came from one sample that was sequenced in a study of T cell responses to AZD1222 COVID-19 vaccine. Produced via immunoSEQ multiplex PCR; TCRdb's table is partial and in-frame only. In the table there are about 120,000 clones, approximately 90% of which are singletons. The sequencing here drew on peripheral blood, taken 28 days after the second AZD1222 dose. These receptors came from an adult who received the AZD1222 COVID-19 vaccine.

Here the CDR3 DNA reads TGTGCCAGCACCCTAAGAGGAGGGTTCCCAACTAATGAAAAACTGTTTTTT. Amino acid sequence: CASTLRGGFPTNEKLFF. This rearrangement joins TRBV7-2 to TRBJ1-4; D call uncertain. CDR3 size: 17 residues. Looked up from germline, CDR1 is SGHTA and CDR2 is FQGNSA. V was cut by 7 bases and J by 0 bases, with 18 bases left in between. Variable domain in full (rest from reference TRBV7-2 and TRBJ1-4): GAGVSQSPSNKVTEKGKDVELRCDPISGHTALYWYRQSLGQGLEFLIYFQGNSAPDKSGLPSDRFSAERTGGSVSTLTIQRTQQEDSAVYLCASTLRGGFPTNEKLFFGSGTQLSVL.

This clone was detected only once. The chain joins TRBV30 to TRBJ2-1; TRBD2 agrees at 16 bases. V gave up 3 bases and J gave up 8 bases; unmatched junction bases: 22. The germline gives CDR1 GTSNPN, CDR2 SVGIG (reference sequence). This CDR3 is 21 amino acids long. The CDR3 region has the DNA TGTGCCTGGAGCGTACAGGTTGGGTCGGGACTAGCGGGAGGGCTTACCGATGAGCAGTTCTTC. As protein: CAWSVQVGSGLAGGLTDEQFF.

The chain couples TRBV9 to TRBJ2-1; D is ambiguous. Trimming stripped 4 bases from V and 6 bases from J, with 8 bases between. There are 12 residues in the CDR3. Germline CDR1 reads SGDLS; CDR2 reads YYNGEE. CDR3 in amino acids: CASSPSGNEQFF. CDR3 nucleotides: TGTGCCAGCAGCCCCTCTGGCAATGAGCAGTTCTTC.

This chain connects TRBV28 to TRBJ1-1, with D hard to call. Germline assignment: CDR1 MDHEN and CDR2 SYDVKM. This CDR3 is built from 13 residues. Trimming took 6 bases from V and 4 from J, leaving 12 bases between them. In DNA, the CDR3 is TGTGCCAGCAGCTACATCATTGGCACTGAAGCTTTCTTT. Amino acids: CASSYIIGTEAFF.

This chain uses TRBV6-5 with TRBJ1-2; D not resolved. The germline V gene encodes CDR1 MNHEY and CDR2 SVGAGI. The CDR3 covers 13 residues. Trimming stripped 5 bases from V and 2 bases from J, with 9 bases between. CDR3 nucleotide sequence: TGTGCCAGCAGTCCAACGCCCAACTATGGCTACACCTTC. This translates into CASSPTPNYGYTF.

The rearrangement joins TRBV2 to TRBJ2-3; 10 bases are a match to TRBD2. Germline values: CDR1 SNHLY, CDR2 FYNNEI. J lost 0 bases, V lost 4 bases, and 1 base had no gene match. CDR3 length equals 15 residues. The CDR3 is CASSGTSGSTDTQYF. The CDR3, as DNA: TGTGCCAGCAGTGGGACTAGCGGAAGCACAGATACGCAGTATTTT.

CDR3 residues: CASSSTTEGWETQYF. CDR3 coding DNA: TGTGCCAGCAGCTCAACGACAGAGGGGTGGGAGACCCAGTACTTC. The J gene is TRBJ2-5, the V gene TRBV7-6; TRBD1 or TRBD2 may be the D gene (5 bases each). The CDR3 loop spans 15 amino acids. The germline CDR1 and CDR2 sequences are SGHVS and FNYEAQ. V was shortened by 4 bases and J by 5 bases, with 17 bases between the two germline ends.

The rearrangement uses TRBV5-1 and TRBJ2-7, with D unclear. The CDR3 length is 13 residues. CDR1 and CDR2 (germline): SGHRS, YFSETQ. V lost 4 bases, J lost 2 bases, and 10 bases lay in between. CDR3 amino acids: CASSLFSPYEQYF. The CDR3 DNA follows: TGCGCCAGCAGCCTTTTTTCCCCCTACGAGCAGTACTTC.

CDR3 region: CASSFWAGNIQYF. The CDR3 nucleotides are TGTGCCAGCAGTTTTTGGGCTGGGAACATTCAGTACTTC. The chain joins TRBV28 to TRBJ2-4; D gene ambiguous. This CDR3 spans 13 amino acids. The ends were cut back, 3 bases at V and 7 bases at J, with 10 bases in the middle. Germline CDR1 reads MDHEN; CDR2 reads SYDVKM.

The chain is built from TRBV7-9 and TRBJ2-4, with D perhaps matching TRBD1 or TRBD2 (6 bases each). CDR3 size: 16 residues. Germline V gene sequence: CDR1 SEHNR, CDR2 FQNEAQ (reference sequence). V shed 1 base and J shed 0 bases, with 10 bases lying between them. The CDR3 DNA reads as TGTGCCAGCAGCTTAGTGGGGGGCCTAGCCAAAAACATTCAGTACTTC. Amino acid sequence: CASSLVGGLAKNIQYF.

The chain couples TRBV12-2 to TRBJ2-3. TRBV12-2 is deemed a pseudogene. The CDR3 has 16 residues. The DNA of the CDR3 is TGTGCAAGTCGCTTAGAACCACCCGATAGCACAGATACGCAGTATTTT. The encoded protein is CASRLEPPDSTDTQYF.

V is TRBV7-9 and J is TRBJ1-2; maybe TRBD1 (6 bases). Germline V gives CDR1 SEHNR, CDR2 FQNEAQ (reference sequence). The ends were cut back, 6 bases at V and 4 bases at J, with 12 bases in the middle. The CDR3 is 13 residues long. The chain's CDR3 is CASSQDSFYGYTF. The CDR3 nucleotides read TGTGCCAGCAGTCAGGACAGCTTCTATGGCTACACCTTC.

This chain links TRBV23-1 with TRBJ2-3, with unresolved D. TRBV23-1 is known as an ORF, though its function is uncertain. CDR3 length equals 15 residues. Trimming took off 0 bases at V and 0 bases at J, with 7 bases between the two ends. This CDR3 is CASSQSESSTDTQYF. The CDR3 bases are TGCGCCAGCAGTCAATCCGAATCCAGCACAGATACGCAGTATTTT.

This clone has more than one count but fewer than ten. The CDR3 DNA reads TGTGCCTGGAACGGGGGCCATAATTCACCCCTCCACTTT. Residues: CAWNGGHNSPLHF. The rearrangement uses TRBV30 and TRBJ1-6; possibly TRBD1 for D (6 bases). V was pared by 4 bases and J by 5 bases, with 9 bases between. Germline V gives CDR1 GTSNPN, CDR2 SVGIG (reference sequence). The CDR3 sequence is 13 residues long.

This clone was recorded once. The chain joins TRBV7-6 to TRBJ2-3; 7 bases match TRBD2. The CDR3 sequence is 14 residues long. V shed 8 bases and J 2 bases; nucleotides not matched to a gene: 7. Germline V gene lookup returns CDR1 SGHVS and CDR2 FNYEAQ. The CDR3 protein is CASGRGRLTDTQYF. The CDR3 coding sequence is TGTGCCAGCGGGAGGGGACGGCTCACAGATACGCAGTATTTT.

The V call is TRBV6-2 or TRBV6-3, the J call TRBJ1-1; 7 bases line up with TRBD1. CDR1 is MNHEY and CDR2 is SVGEGT in the germline V gene. The CDR3 runs 15 residues. The V gene end was trimmed by 2 bases and the J gene end by 3 bases; junction bases not matched to a gene: 6. CDR3 residues: CASSYGRQGDTEAFF. CDR3 nucleotides: TGTGCCAGCAGTTACGGTAGACAGGGCGACACTGAAGCTTTCTTT.

CDR3 in DNA: TGTGCCAGCAGTGAAGATTGGCTAGCGGGGGACTACGAGCAGTACTTC. As protein: CASSEDWLAGDYEQYF. V usage is TRBV6-1 and J usage is TRBJ2-7, with 10 bases matching TRBD2. Losses at the gene ends were 1 base for V and 3 bases for J; bases not matched to a gene: 6. The V gene's germline CDR1 is MNHNS and CDR2 SASEGT. This CDR3 is 16 amino acids long.

V usage is TRBV20-1 and J usage is TRBJ2-4; D remains ambiguous. Trimming took off 3 bases at V and 4 bases at J, with 10 bases between the two ends. There are 13 residues in the CDR3. Germline V gene data show CDR1 as DFQATT and CDR2 as SNEGSKA (reference sequence). The CDR3 coding sequence is TGCAGTGCTAGTTTGCGAGAAAAAAACATTCAGTACTTC. Its protein product is CSASLREKNIQYF.

The chain is built from TRBV30 and TRBJ1-2, with D perhaps matching TRBD1 (5 bases). Trimming stripped 0 bases from V and 8 bases from J, with 10 bases between. CDR1 and CDR2 (germline): GTSNPN, SVGIG (reference sequence). This CDR3 spans 12 amino acids. CDR3 sequence (DNA): TGTGCCTGGAGTGTAAGGGGAGACGGCTACACCTTC. As protein: CAWSVRGDGYTF.

The chain joins TRBV5-7 to TRBJ1-5, with 10 bases matching TRBD1. TRBV5-7 carries the ORF label, with uncertain function. The CDR3 length is 17 residues. The J segment lost 0 bases and the V segment lost 2 bases, leaving 5 bases of the junction unmatched. The CDR3 reads CASSFDRGRDSNQPQHF. CDR3 DNA: TGTGCCAGCAGCTTCGACAGGGGGCGAGATAGCAATCAGCCCCAGCATTTT.

CDR3 loop: CASGTGTGNTIYF. In DNA form, the CDR3 reads TGTGCCAGCGGGACAGGGACTGGAAACACCATATATTTT. The V and J genes are TRBV11-2 and TRBJ1-3, with 9 bases that match TRBD1. This CDR3 spans 13 amino acids. V lost 8 bases, J lost 2 bases, and 1 base stayed unmatched. The germline gives CDR1 SGHAT, CDR2 FQNNGV. The full variable domain, completed using reference TRBV11-2 and TRBJ1-3, is EAGVAQSPRYKIIEKRQSVAFWCNPISGHATLYWYQQILGQGPKLLIQFQNNGVVDDSQLPKDRFSAERLKGVDSTLKIQPAKLEDSAVYLCASGTGTGNTIYFGEGSWLTVV.